A selection of T cell receptor beta chains follows, all from one sample in a study of blood T cell repertoires in COVID-19. Clones were read by immunoSEQ multiplex PCR, and TCRdb kept only the in-frame ones, dropping some. This table holds approximately 100,000 clones, 76% found once. The material sequenced was peripheral blood. These receptors were collected from a man at least 80 years old with COVID-19, enrolled during active disease. CDR3s include the opening cysteine and the closing phenylalanine or tryptophan. A D gene is named only where the DNA matches it firmly.

V	J	D	DNA	CDR3
TRBV6-4	TRBJ2-1	NA	TGTGCCAGCAGTGACAGAGCGAACAATGAGCAGTTCTTC	CASSDRANNEQFF
TRBV6-1	TRBJ1-4	NA	TGTGCCAGCAGTGAATACATTGCAACTAATGAAAAACTGTTTTTT	CASSEYIATNEKLFF
TRBV28	TRBJ1-2	TRBD1	TGTGCCAGCAGACCACCGACAGGGGGCGATGGCTACACCTTC	CASRPPTGGDGYTF
TRBV7-9	TRBJ1-4	NA	TGTGCCAGCAGCGAGCTTAGGAGTGCAACTAATGAAAAACTGTTTTTT	CASSELRSATNEKLFF
TRBV18	TRBJ1-1	NA	TGTGCCAGCTCACCAGTTGGAACTATGAACACTGAAGCTTTCTTT	CASSPVGTMNTEAFF
TRBV6-6	TRBJ1-4	NA	TGTGCCAGCACCCGAACCCGAGGGACTAATGAAAAACTGTTTTTT	CASTRTRGTNEKLFF
TRBV19	TRBJ2-3	TRBD2	TGTGCCAGTAGCACCGTAGCGGGAGTGGGCACAGATACGCAGTATTTT	CASSTVAGVGTDTQYF
TRBV6-5	TRBJ1-1	TRBD1	TGTGCCAGCAGTTATGACAGGGAAAACACTGAAGCTTTCTTT	CASSYDRENTEAFF
TRBV18	TRBJ1-6	TRBD1	TGTGCCAGCTCACTTCCGGGACAGGGTTTTCCACCCCTCCACTTT	CASSLPGQGFPPLHF
TRBV7-2	TRBJ1-5	NA	TGTGCCAGCAGCTCCTACGAGGCCTCTTTCCAGCATTTT	CASSSYEASFQHF